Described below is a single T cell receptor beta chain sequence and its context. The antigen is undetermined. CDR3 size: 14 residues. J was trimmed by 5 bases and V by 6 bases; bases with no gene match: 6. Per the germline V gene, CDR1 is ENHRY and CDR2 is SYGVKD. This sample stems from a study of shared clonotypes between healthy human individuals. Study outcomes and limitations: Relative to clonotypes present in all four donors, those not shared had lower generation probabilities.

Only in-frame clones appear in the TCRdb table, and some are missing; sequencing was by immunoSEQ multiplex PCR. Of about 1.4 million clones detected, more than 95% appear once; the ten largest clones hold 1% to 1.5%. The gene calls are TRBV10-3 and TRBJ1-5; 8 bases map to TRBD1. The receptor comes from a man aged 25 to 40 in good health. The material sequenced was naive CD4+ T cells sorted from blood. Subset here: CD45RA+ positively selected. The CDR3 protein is CAIRGGQEDQPQHF. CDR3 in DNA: TGTGCCATCAGGGGGGGACAGGAAGATCAGCCCCAGCATTTT.